The clone carrying this T cell receptor beta chain was counted at least ten times. Its antigen is currently unknown. Trimming cost V 1 base and J 7 bases, with 11 bases left between them. CDR3 length: 13 amino acids. Germline-derived CDR1 and CDR2 are DFQATT and SNEGSKA (reference sequence). This record comes from a study of neurological immune-mediated disorders. Regarding the study as a whole: HTLV-1-associated myelopathy showed the most TCR clonal expansion; multiple sclerosis the least, below healthy controls.

The unsorted libraries were generated from a total of 2 million PBMCs, which had been stored in RNAlater at -80 C. TCRdb processed the 5' RACE reads anew with MiXCR; each CDR3 protein has one entry. This sample has about 79,000 distinct CDR3 sequences, with approximately 14% found just once. The sequencing sample was made of PBMCs. The source of this sequence is a woman aged 45-59 years in good health. The rearrangement joins TRBV20-1 to TRBJ2-1; D is unclear. The CDR3 here is CSARGPVRNEQFF. CDR3 DNA: TGCAGTGCTAGAGGCCCGGTTAGGAATGAGCAGTTCTTC.